These 16 T cell receptor beta chains were sequenced from one sample in a study of shared clonotypes between healthy human individuals. This table comes from immunoSEQ multiplex PCR, and its TCRdb copy is limited to in-frame clones, with some not included. The sample comprises fewer than 850,000 clones, approximately 79% of which are singletons, and 1.8% rests with the top ten. The sample consisted of memory CD4+ T cells sorted from blood. Specified subset: CD45RA-negative fraction. These receptors were collected from a woman aged 25 to 39 in good health.

This clone was detected only a few times. The CDR3 DNA reads TGTGCCAGCAGTTACCACCGGGACAGTATGGACACCTTC. Amino acid sequence: CASSYHRDSMDTF. The rearrangement joins TRBV6-5 to TRBJ1-2; 7 positions agree with TRBD1. This CDR3 contains 13 residues. With 2 bases clipped from V and 12 bases from J, the junction kept 9 bases outside the gene matches. Germline V gene data show CDR1 as MNHEY and CDR2 as SVGAGI.

Regarding this clone: Distinct nucleotide sequences in the sample also encode this CDR3. CDR3 in DNA: TGTGCCAGCTCACCAGGTAGCAATCAGCCCCAGCATTTT. Its translation is CASSPGSNQPQHF. This chain uses TRBV18 with TRBJ1-5; no firm D call. The germline V and J ends were trimmed by 2 bases and 0 bases, with 2 bases remaining between them. The germline gives CDR1 KGHSH, CDR2 LQKENI. This CDR3 has 13 amino acids.

On this clone itself: This may stem from a read error, because a much larger clone lies one nucleotide away. Other DNA sequences in the sample encode the same CDR3. The chain has TRBV4-1 and TRBJ2-1; D is unresolved. The ends were cut back, 3 bases at V and 0 bases at J, with 9 bases in the middle. There are 15 residues in the CDR3. The germline V gene encodes CDR1 MGHRA and CDR2 YSYEKL. The CDR3 sequence is CASSQDRSSYNEQFF. CDR3 nucleotides: TGCGCCAGCAGCCAGGACCGGAGCTCCTACAATGAGCAGTTCTTC.

A few counts support this clone. The rearrangement uses TRBV28 and TRBJ2-7; TRBD1 agrees at 7 bases. The germline V gene encodes CDR1 MDHEN and CDR2 SYDVKM. J was trimmed by 5 bases and V by 2 bases; bases with no gene match: 9. The CDR3 covers 15 residues. The CDR3 coding sequence is TGTGCCAGCAGTTTACTAGACAGGGACCGGAACGAGCAGTACTTC. It specifies CASSLLDRDRNEQYF.

This clone has just a few counts. The CDR3 protein is CASSFGGLSTDTQYF. The CDR3 coding sequence is TGTGCCAGCAGCTTCGGGGGGTTAAGCACAGATACGCAGTATTTT. This chain links TRBV7-2 with TRBJ2-3, with TRBD2 matching 7 bases. The CDR3 consists of 15 residues. The J segment lost 0 bases and the V segment lost 3 bases, leaving 3 bases of the junction unmatched. Germline lookup yields CDR1 SGHTA and CDR2 FQGNSA.

The chain recombines TRBV29-1 with TRBJ2-2; 12 positions agree with TRBD2. The CDR3 length is 16 residues. Germline V gene lookup returns CDR1 SQVTM and CDR2 ANQGSEA. Trimming cost V 6 bases and J 1 base; bases outside gene matches: 6. The CDR3 loop reads CSVGGTSGQNTGELFF. CDR3 in DNA: TGCAGCGTAGGCGGGACTAGCGGGCAGAACACCGGGGAGCTGTTTTTT.

V is TRBV28 and J is TRBJ2-7; 8 nucleotides align to TRBD1. CDR3 length equals 13 residues. With V trimmed by 8 bases and J by 2 bases, 5 bases remained unmatched. Germline V CDR1 and CDR2: MDHEN, SYDVKM. Here the CDR3 DNA reads TGTGCCAGCGAGACAGGGGAGCCCTACGAGCAGTACTTC. The encoded protein is CASETGEPYEQYF.

The chain is built from TRBV11-2 and TRBJ2-3; no firm D call. This CDR3 has 16 amino acids. Trimming left V 6 bases short and J 0 bases short, with 16 bases between. Germline V gives CDR1 SGHAT, CDR2 FQNNGV. The CDR3, as DNA: TGTGCCAGCAGATCCTTTGGTAGATCTAGCACAGATACGCAGTATTTT. It encodes CASRSFGRSSTDTQYF. Supplemented by reference TRBV11-2 and TRBJ2-3, the full variable domain reads EAGVAQSPRYKIIEKRQSVAFWCNPISGHATLYWYQQILGQGPKLLIQFQNNGVVDDSQLPKDRFSAERLKGVDSTLKIQPAKLEDSAVYLCASRSFGRSSTDTQYFGPGTRLTVL.

This chain connects TRBV27 to TRBJ1-1; TRBD1 agrees at 7 bases. Per the germline V gene, CDR1 is MNHEY and CDR2 is SMNVEV (reference sequence). The CDR3 sequence is 13 residues long. V shed 8 bases and J 4 bases; nucleotides not matched to a gene: 7. The CDR3 loop is CASGRGGGTEAFF. CDR3 bases: TGTGCCAGCGGCAGGGGGGGCGGCACTGAAGCTTTCTTT.

V usage is TRBV7-9 and J usage is TRBJ2-1, with D perhaps matching TRBD2 (6 bases). Trimming removed 8 bases from V and 7 bases from J, with 24 bases in between. The CDR3 is 16 amino acids. Germline assignment: CDR1 SEHNR and CDR2 FQNEAQ (reference sequence). CDR3 residues: CASAVRGTLSTNEQFF. The CDR3 region has the DNA TGTGCCAGCGCTGTACGGGGGACCCTCAGCACAAATGAGCAGTTCTTC.

The chain has TRBV28 and TRBJ1-2; D call uncertain. CDR3 length: 16 amino acids. Trimming shortened V by 1 base and J by 4 bases, and 16 bases separated the two germline ends. The germline gives CDR1 MDHEN, CDR2 SYDVKM. This CDR3 reads CASSLLERLGRYGYTF. The CDR3 nucleotides read TGTGCCAGCAGTTTATTAGAAAGGCTCGGGCGCTATGGCTACACCTTC.

The genes are TRBV28 and TRBJ2-7; no definite D call. CDR3 size: 12 residues. Per the germline V gene, CDR1 is MDHEN and CDR2 is SYDVKM. The V end lost 8 bases, the J end lost 2 bases, and 10 bases lay between the germline ends. CDR3 bases: TGTGCCAGCTATCAGGCAGCCTACGAGCAGTACTTC. This translates into CASYQAAYEQYF.

The chain is built from TRBV19 and TRBJ1-4; TRBD1 is a possible D gene (5 bases). The CDR3 consists of 14 residues. Trimming removed 8 bases at V and 6 bases at J, with 16 bases between. Germline CDR1 reads LNHDA; CDR2 reads SQIVND (reference sequence). As DNA, the CDR3 is TGTGCCAGTGATTCAGGACAAGACCATGAAAAACTGTTTTTT. Translating it yields CASDSGQDHEKLFF. The full variable domain, rest sourced from reference TRBV19 and TRBJ1-4, is DGGITQSPKYLFRKEGQNVTLSCEQNLNHDAMYWYRQDPGQGLRLIYYSQIVNDFQKGDIAEGYSVSREKKESFPLTVTSAQKNPTAFYLCASDSGQDHEKLFFGSGTQLSVL.

The chain has TRBV2 and TRBJ2-7, with 9 bases fitting TRBD1. The trim removed 6 bases at V and 5 bases at J, leaving 11 bases unmatched. This CDR3 region has 15 residues. Per germline, CDR1 SNHLY and CDR2 FYNNEI. The CDR3 reads CASSRRTGATHEQYF. DNA for the CDR3: TGTGCCAGCAGCCGACGGACAGGGGCTACCCACGAGCAGTACTTC.

The gene calls are TRBV2 and TRBJ1-1, with TRBD1 matching over 9 bases. The CDR3 spans 14 residues. CDR1 and CDR2 from the germline V gene are SNHLY and FYNNEI. J was trimmed by 5 bases and V by 7 bases; bases with no gene match: 8. The CDR3 loop is CASNGGQGKTEAFF. CDR3 DNA sequence: TGTGCCAGCAACGGGGGACAGGGAAAAACTGAAGCTTTCTTT.

V usage is TRBV9 and J usage is TRBJ1-3; TRBD1 might be the D (5 bases). This CDR3 spans 14 amino acids. The germline gives CDR1 SGDLS, CDR2 YYNGEE. Between the trimmed V and J ends, which lost 3 bases and 4 bases, there was a span of 11 bases. CDR3 loop: CASSGRQHGNTIYF. The DNA of the CDR3 is TGTGCCAGCAGCGGCCGACAGCACGGAAACACCATATATTTT.